Below are 17 T cell receptor beta chains sequenced from a single sample in a study of blood T cells in healthy people across ages. Next came a second PCR, run for roughly 6 to 11 cycles, which used a sample-barcoded 5' primer along with a J-beta primer mix. TCRdb reprocessed the 5' RACE reads via MiXCR and lists one record per CDR3 protein. The sample has 1.5 million to 1.9 million distinct CDR3 sequences, roughly two fifths seen once. The sample was blood. These receptors were collected from a woman aged 18-29 years in good health.

V usage is TRBV29-1 and J usage is TRBJ1-1; maybe TRBD1 (5 bases). Trimming stripped 4 bases from V and 3 bases from J, with 24 bases between. The CDR3 runs 17 residues. Germline V gene sequence: CDR1 SQVTM, CDR2 ANQGSEA. The CDR3 region has the DNA TGCAGCGTTGTCTCCGGGGTCGGGCAGGGAGCGGACACTGAAGCTTTCTTT. Translated: CSVVSGVGQGADTEAFF.

This clonotype came up once. The V and J genes are TRBV11-2 and TRBJ2-1, with D possibly TRBD2 on 5 matching bases. The CDR3 is 14 amino acids. Germline V gives CDR1 SGHAT, CDR2 FQNNGV. V lost 0 bases to trimming and J lost 9 bases, with 12 bases between them. DNA of the CDR3: TGTGCCAGCAGCTTAGATCCGGGGATTGGTGAGCAGTTCTTC. Translation: CASSLDPGIGEQFF.

This clonotype has only one observation. The genes are TRBV11-2 and TRBJ2-3, with TRBD2 matching 9 bases. The CDR3 contains 15 residues. With 8 bases clipped from V and 7 bases from J, the junction kept 13 bases outside the gene matches. Germline V lookup: CDR1 SGHAT, CDR2 FQNNGV. CDR3 protein: CASRGLAMRDNTQYF. In nucleotides, the CDR3 is TGTGCCAGCCGGGGACTAGCAATGAGAGACAATACGCAGTATTTT.

This rearrangement joins TRBV7-4 to TRBJ1-6; no clear D. Germline assignment: CDR1 SGHVT and CDR2 SQSDAQ. With 5 bases removed from V and 7 bases from J, the gap between germline ends came to 18 bases. This CDR3 has 16 amino acids. CDR3 in DNA: TGTGCCAGCAGCCATGCCGGGCTTGGTTGGAATTCACCCCTCCACTTT. Amino acid sequence: CASSHAGLGWNSPLHF.

This rearrangement joins TRBV6-6 to TRBJ1-5; D unresolved. Germline V gene data show CDR1 as MNHNY and CDR2 as SVGAGI (reference sequence). The V and J ends lost 2 bases and 3 bases respectively, with 8 bases between them. This CDR3 region has 14 residues. The CDR3 loop is CASSYRGDNQPQHF. CDR3 coding DNA: TGTGCCAGCAGTTACCGGGGAGACAATCAGCCCCAGCATTTT.

This clonotype showed up just once. Written as DNA, the CDR3 is TGCAGTGCACCGAGCCCGGGTTCTCTAGCTTTCTTT. It encodes CSAPSPGSLAFF. This chain connects TRBV20-1 to TRBJ1-1; no clear D gene. The CDR3 extends over 12 amino acids. Germline CDR1 reads DFQATT; CDR2 reads SNEGSKA (reference sequence). V was pared by 6 bases and J by 10 bases, with 18 bases between.

The chain joins TRBV6-2 or TRBV6-3 to TRBJ2-1; TRBD2 matches at 10 bases. Looked up from germline, CDR1 is MNHEY and CDR2 is SVGEGT. This CDR3 spans 16 amino acids. Trimming cost V 6 bases and J 0 bases; bases outside gene matches: 5. CDR3 loop: CASRLAGVRSYNEQFF. CDR3 sequence (DNA): TGTGCCAGCAGGCTAGCGGGGGTACGCTCCTACAATGAGCAGTTCTTC.

The J gene is TRBJ2-1, the V gene TRBV7-9; a possible D gene is TRBD1 (5 bases). The J call may be mistaken, given a closer DNA end match to TRBJ2-7. The germline gives CDR1 SEHNR, CDR2 FQNEAQ (reference sequence). The CDR3 runs 18 residues. Here the CDR3 reads CASSFPPTELSSYNEQYF. DNA for the CDR3: TGTGCCAGCAGCTTCCCCCCGACAGAACTTAGCTCCTACAATGAGCAGTACTTC.

This clonotype was counted many times. The chain employs TRBV6-5 and TRBJ1-2, with D possibly being TRBD1 (5 bases). V lost 1 base, J lost 3 bases, and 12 bases lay in between. Germline V gene lookup returns CDR1 MNHEY and CDR2 SVGAGI. The CDR3 sequence is 15 residues long. CDR3 nucleotide sequence: TGTGCCAGCAGTTACTGGCAGGGTGATTACTATGGCTACACCTTC. Amino acid sequence: CASSYWQGDYYGYTF.

The chain employs TRBV15 and TRBJ1-1; D remains unclear. The CDR3 is 15 residues long. CDR1 is LNHNV, CDR2 YYDKDF, per germline (reference sequence). Trimming took 0 bases from V and 4 from J, leaving 12 bases between them. The CDR3: CATSRDWEDTTEAFF. CDR3 coding DNA: TGTGCCACCAGCAGAGATTGGGAGGATACCACTGAAGCTTTCTTT.

The chain recombines TRBV6-4 with TRBJ2-1, with 8 bases matching TRBD2. With V trimmed by 2 bases and J by 0 bases, 3 bases remained unmatched. Germline V gene data show CDR1 as MRHNA and CDR2 as SNTAGT. The CDR3 spans 16 residues. The CDR3, as DNA: TGTGCCAGCAGTGACACGAGCGGGAGCTCCTACAATGAGCAGTTCTTC. As protein: CASSDTSGSSYNEQFF.

This chain uses TRBV12-5 with TRBJ2-1, with D tentatively TRBD1 (6 bases). The V end lost 2 bases, the J end lost 6 bases, and 14 bases lay between the germline ends. This CDR3 spans 15 amino acids. Per the germline V gene, CDR1 is LGHNT and CDR2 is FRNRAP. The CDR3 nucleotides read TGTGCTAGTGGTTTGCGGGACACCTTGTTCAATGAGCAGTTCTTC. Translating it yields CASGLRDTLFNEQFF. Complete variable domain (other parts from reference TRBV12-5 and TRBJ2-1): DARVTQTPRHKVTEMGQEVTMRCQPILGHNTVFWYRQTMMQGLELLAYFRNRAPLDDSGMPKDRFSAEMPDATLATLKIQPSEPRDSAVYFCASGLRDTLFNEQFFGPGTRLTVL.

The rearrangement links TRBV27 to TRBJ2-7; D possibly matches TRBD1 or TRBD2 (5 bases each). The CDR3 runs to 14 residues. Germline CDR1 and CDR2: MNHEY and SMNVEV (reference sequence). V lost 2 bases and J lost 6, with 14 bases in between. The CDR3: CASSLRGPEGEQYF. CDR3 nucleotide sequence: TGTGCCAGCAGTTTACGGGGACCAGAAGGCGAGCAGTACTTC.

This clonotype has just a few counts. The chain is built from TRBV4-1 and TRBJ2-5; D might be TRBD1 or TRBD2, each matching 7 bases. V lost 0 bases and J lost 4, with 18 bases in between. The CDR3 contains 17 residues. Germline V gene lookup returns CDR1 MGHRA and CDR2 YSYEKL. This CDR3 is CASSQDWAFRGGETQYF. As DNA, the CDR3 is TGCGCCAGCAGCCAAGATTGGGCTTTCAGGGGGGGAGAGACCCAGTACTTC.

This clonotype has a handful of counts. The rearrangement uses TRBV28 and TRBJ2-3, with a possible D match to TRBD2 (5 bases). CDR3 length: 11 residues. CDR1 and CDR2 from the germline V gene are MDHEN and SYDVKM. Between the trimmed V and J ends, which lost 8 bases and 5 bases, there was a span of 8 bases. The CDR3 nucleotides read TGTGCCAGCCGTCGGGAAGATACGCAGTATTTT. Its translation is CASRREDTQYF.

This clonotype was seen a handful of times. This chain connects TRBV3-1 to TRBJ2-1; unclear D gene. Between the trimmed V and J ends, which lost 0 bases and 7 bases, there was a span of 10 bases. The CDR3 loop spans 14 amino acids. Germline V gene sequence: CDR1 LGHDT, CDR2 YNNKEL (reference sequence). CDR3 residues: CASSQELPVNEQFF. For the CDR3, the DNA is TGTGCCAGCAGCCAAGAGCTACCTGTGAATGAGCAGTTCTTC.

This clonotype was recorded many times. The genes are TRBV10-3 and TRBJ2-6, with D maybe TRBD2 (6 bases). The germline V and J ends were trimmed by 4 bases and 2 bases, with 12 bases remaining between them. The CDR3 has 16 amino acids. CDR1 ENHRY and CDR2 SYGVKD come from the germline V gene. CDR3 bases: TGTGCCATCAGTGCCACAACGGGGGCTGGGGCCAACGTCCTGACTTTC. Encoded protein: CAISATTGAGANVLTF.